This TCR beta chain was captured by sequencing in a study of T cell responses to AZD1222 COVID-19 vaccine (dated by TCRdb to about 2021). Regarding the study in general: A total of just over 230 trial participants underwent TCR sequencing, of whom roughly 210 had received two doses of AZD1222 and 26 had received two doses of the MenACWY control vaccine. Enrollment into the trials was organized by age into subgroups of 18-55, 56-69 and 70-plus years, and those subgroups contained approximately 150, 30 and 60 TCR-sequenced participants, respectively.

The CDR3 sequence holds 13 residues, the cysteine and phenylalanine included. The DNA shown is the 39-base CDR3, in frame from base 1. CDR1 and CDR2, looked up from the germline V gene (reference sequence), are LGHDT and YNNKEL. The junction carries 10 bases between V and J, which are trimmed by 4 bases and 4 bases respectively. General conclusions and limits of the study: A significant rise in spike-specific TCR breadth and depth was observed after two AZD1222 doses relative to day 0 and relative to MenACWY recipients. In the small 56-69-year group, the increase in depth fell short of significance, most likely because of low power. CD4 TCRs associated with the vaccine covered the entire spike protein, and the dominant responses were in regions 160-218 and 743-854. Participants were mostly white British, with more females than males. The authors suggested clonal diversity may have been underestimated. Reportedly, close to half of the unique spike-specific TCRs recognized epitopes lying outside the regions that are mutated in the B.1.351 and B.1.1.7 variants. Because no samples from the day 14 peak response were available, repertoires could be characterized only after the peak T cell response. Conclusions about previously exposed vaccinees are limited because only a handful of AZD1222 recipients were SARS-CoV-2 seropositive at baseline.

The CDR3 regions of human TCRbeta chains were analyzed by immunosequencing. The authors' pipeline ran thus. Repertoire TCRs were matched against a reference library of SARS-CoV-2-specific TCRs generated with the MIRA antigen-specificity platform. Breadth meant the fraction of unique TCRs that were SARS-CoV-2-associated, whereas depth meant the fraction of total T cells that were SARS-CoV-2-associated. Each spike-specific TCR was assigned to its reactive spike region and to a CD4 or CD8 class using the MIRA data. Log10-transformed breadth and depth values were compared by one-way ANOVA with Sidak's multiple comparisons tests. TCRdb stores this immuneACCESS table with in-frame sequences only. Part of the clones is absent; in the studies checked, under half of the shortfall reflects unresolved V genes, and no reason is known for the rest. The DNA was the basis for D and trimming; V, J and clone size are from that table. For this sample there are over 100,000 clones; roughly 85% appear just once. The ten largest clones capture around 8.3% of the sample.

Explained via the paper, the time point label denotes: about 28 days (+/-7) after the second vaccine dose. The treatment or condition label corresponds to: meningococcal conjugate vaccine given as trial control. Vaccinee samples came from UK trials COV001 and COV002, including a single-blind randomized controlled phase 2/3 trial of AZD1222 (ChAdOx1 nCoV-19) in healthy adults. For TCRbeta chain sequencing, PBMC samples from trial participants were taken at day 0 and at day 28 after the second dose. Turning to this clone: Its recognized antigen is unknown. Base qualities are not provided; no much larger clone lies one nucleotide away.

The sequencing here drew on peripheral blood, taken 28 days after the second dose of the MenACWY control vaccine. This receptor was taken from an adult who received the MenACWY meningococcal vaccine as a control. The rearranged chain carries TRBV3-1 (or the pseudogene TRBV3-2) and TRBJ1-2, with an unclear D gene assignment. This receptor carries the CDR3 CASSRGSTYGYTF. The nucleotide sequence reads as follows: TGTGCCAGCAGCCGCGGGTCAACCTATGGCTACACCTTC.